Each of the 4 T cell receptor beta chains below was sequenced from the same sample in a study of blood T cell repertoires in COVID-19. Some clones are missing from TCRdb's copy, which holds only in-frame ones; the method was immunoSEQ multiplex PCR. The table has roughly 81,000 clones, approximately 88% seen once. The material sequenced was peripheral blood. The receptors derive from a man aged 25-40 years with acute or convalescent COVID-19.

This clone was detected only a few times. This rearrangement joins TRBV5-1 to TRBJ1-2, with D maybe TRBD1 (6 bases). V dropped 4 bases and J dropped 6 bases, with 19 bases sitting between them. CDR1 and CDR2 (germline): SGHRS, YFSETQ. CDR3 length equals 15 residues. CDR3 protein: CASSLILQGRDGYTF. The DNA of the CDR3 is TGCGCCAGCAGCCTCATCTTACAGGGTAGGGATGGCTACACCTTC.

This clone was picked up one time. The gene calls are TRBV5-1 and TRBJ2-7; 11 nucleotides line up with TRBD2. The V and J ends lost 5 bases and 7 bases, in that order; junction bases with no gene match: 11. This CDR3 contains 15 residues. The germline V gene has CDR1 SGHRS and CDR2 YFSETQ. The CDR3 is CASRGLTSGSGEQYF. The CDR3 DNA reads TGCGCCAGCAGGGGGCTAACTAGCGGGAGTGGTGAGCAGTACTTC.

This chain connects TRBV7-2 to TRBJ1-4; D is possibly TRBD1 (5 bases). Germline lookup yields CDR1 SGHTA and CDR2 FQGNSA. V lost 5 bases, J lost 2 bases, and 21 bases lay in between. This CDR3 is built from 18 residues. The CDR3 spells CASSPMGLGRWTNEKLFF. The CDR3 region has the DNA TGTGCCAGCAGCCCAATGGGACTTGGGAGGTGGACTAATGAAAAACTGTTTTTT.

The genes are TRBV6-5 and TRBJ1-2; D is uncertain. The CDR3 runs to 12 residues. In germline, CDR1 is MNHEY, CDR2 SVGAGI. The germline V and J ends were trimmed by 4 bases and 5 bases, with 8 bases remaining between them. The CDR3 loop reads CASSSGLYGYTF. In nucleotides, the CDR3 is TGTGCCAGCAGTTCCGGGTTATATGGCTACACCTTC.